This TCR beta chain stems from a study of cytomegalovirus exposure and HLA in healthy donors. Points from the study as a whole: Confirmation in vitro established that a few CMV-associated chains were specific for CMV antigens. Most observed TCR sequences were rare, whereas some public TCRs were detected in many donors. Published work reported that the classifier diagnosed cytomegalovirus status with high specificity and sensitivity.

As regards this clone: The antigen is undetermined.

Trimming took off 5 bases at V and 0 bases at J, with 13 bases between the two ends. The CDR3 spans 15 residues. Germline CDR1 is LNHDA and CDR2 is SQIVND (reference sequence). The repertoire was sequenced with immunoSEQ multiplex PCR; TCRdb's copy has only in-frame clones and lacks some. The sample lists a few hundred thousand clones; about 90% were seen once. The source is a young man in good health and CMV-seropositive. The material sequenced was PBMCs. This chain joins TRBV19 and TRBJ1-2, with D maybe TRBD1 (5 bases). CDR3 nucleotides: TGTGCCAGTAGTCCCCTACGACAGTCTAACTATGGCTACACCTTC. This sequence encodes CASSPLRQSNYGYTF.